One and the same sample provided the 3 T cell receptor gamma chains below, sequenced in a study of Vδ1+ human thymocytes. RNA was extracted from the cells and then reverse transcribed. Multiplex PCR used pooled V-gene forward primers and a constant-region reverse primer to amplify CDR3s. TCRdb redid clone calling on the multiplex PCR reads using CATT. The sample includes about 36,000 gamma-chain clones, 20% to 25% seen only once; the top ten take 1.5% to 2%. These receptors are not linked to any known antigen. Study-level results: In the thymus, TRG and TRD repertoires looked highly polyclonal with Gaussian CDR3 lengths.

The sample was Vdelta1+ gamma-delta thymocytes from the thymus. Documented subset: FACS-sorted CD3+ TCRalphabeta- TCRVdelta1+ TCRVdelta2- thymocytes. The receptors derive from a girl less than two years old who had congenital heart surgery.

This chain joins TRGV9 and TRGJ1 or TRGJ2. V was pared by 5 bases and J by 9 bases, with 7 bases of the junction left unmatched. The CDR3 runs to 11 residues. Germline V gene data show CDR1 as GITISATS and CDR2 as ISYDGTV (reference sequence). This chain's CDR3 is CALWASSKKLF. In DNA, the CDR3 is TGTGCCTTGTGGGCGTCAAGTAAGAAACTCTTT.

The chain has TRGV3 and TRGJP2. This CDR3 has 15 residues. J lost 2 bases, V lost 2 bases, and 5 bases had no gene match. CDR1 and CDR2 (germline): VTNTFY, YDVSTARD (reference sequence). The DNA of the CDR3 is TGTGCCACCTGGGACAAGGAGAGTAGTGATTGGATCAAGACGTTT. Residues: CATWDKESSDWIKTF.

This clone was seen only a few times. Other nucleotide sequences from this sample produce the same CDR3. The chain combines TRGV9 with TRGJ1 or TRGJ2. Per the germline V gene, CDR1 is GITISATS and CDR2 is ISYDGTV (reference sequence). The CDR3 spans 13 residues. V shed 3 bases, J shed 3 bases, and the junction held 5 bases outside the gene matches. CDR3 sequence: CALWETLYYKKLF. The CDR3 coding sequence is TGTGCCTTGTGGGAGACTCTTTATTATAAGAAACTCTTT.